This TCR beta chain was identified during a study of cytomegalovirus exposure and HLA in healthy donors. Whole-study findings and limits: The study dropped some indistinguishable V segments, TRBV6-2 and TRBV6-3 among them. A classifier reportedly called cytomegalovirus status with high sensitivity and specificity. Follow-up analysis found HLA locus-dependent TCR association rates, highest for DRB1 and lowest for HLA-C.

From germline, CDR1 is MNHEY and CDR2 SVGAGI. V was clipped by 5 bases and J by 5 bases; unmatched bases: 8. This CDR3 has 15 residues. On this clone itself: Antigen: not known.

PCR involved 60 Vbeta and 13 Jbeta primers. The protocol was immunoSEQ multiplex PCR, while the TCRdb copy is restricted to in-frame clones and leaves out a portion. This table holds 120,000 or so clones, around 72% found once. The sample comprised PBMCs. The chain couples TRBV6-5 to TRBJ2-1; TRBD2 matches 8 bases. The receptor was derived from a woman aged 45-65 years in good health and CMV-seropositive. In DNA form, the CDR3 reads TGTGCCAGCAGTCCCAGCGGGGGAGTCCACAATGAGCAGTTCTTC. Translating it yields CASSPSGGVHNEQFF.